This T cell receptor (beta chain) was documented in a study of T cells in Graves' hyperthyroidism and ophthalmopathy. Many counts were recorded for this clonotype. The J segment lost 6 bases and the V segment lost 6 bases, leaving 22 bases of the junction unmatched. The CDR3 runs 19 residues. Per germline, CDR1 MNHNY and CDR2 SVGAGI (reference sequence). Regions amplified from RNA transcripts were the TCR beta CDR3 regions. A set of HTBI primers served as the primers for a first-round RT-PCR of the TCR CDR3. TCRdb fed the multiplex PCR reads into MiXCR, producing one record per CDR3 protein. The table records 200,000 to 250,000 distinct CDR3 sequences, more than 20% of them present only once.

This receptor was identified in a woman in her thirties or forties with Graves' ophthalmopathy. Sequencing was carried out using blood. The V gene is TRBV6-6, the J gene TRBJ2-3; TRBD2 agrees at 9 bases. The CDR3 DNA is TGTGCCAGCAGGCCCGCCCAGGCCCTAGCGGGGCCAGGGGAGGATACGCAGTATTTT. It specifies CASRPAQALAGPGEDTQYF.